Following are 14 T cell receptor beta chains from one sample sequenced in a study of T-cell reconstitution after alpha-beta-depleted transplantation in children. Preparation of the TCRbeta library was carried out with unique molecular identifiers. Using its own MiXCR run on the PCR reads, TCRdb lists one record per CDR3 protein. Here the sample spans 330,000 or so distinct CDR3 sequences, 10% being singletons. The sequencing used PBMCs, collected before TCRalphabeta/CD19-depleted stem cell transplant. The receptors originated from a boy under two years old with acute myeloid leukemia, due to receive a stem cell transplant.

This CDR3 is CASSFPGTTTDTQYF. Written as DNA, the CDR3 is TGTGCCAGCAGTTTCCCGGGGACGACCACAGATACGCAGTATTTT. The chain carries TRBV12-3 or TRBV12-4 and TRBJ2-3; D might be TRBD1 or TRBD2, each matching 5 bases. The CDR3 covers 15 residues. V was clipped by 3 bases and J by 2 bases, with 12 bases between them.

There are many counts of this clonotype. V gene TRBV6-2 or TRBV6-3 combines with J gene TRBJ2-7, with D possibly being TRBD2 (6 bases). This CDR3 spans 14 amino acids. The ends were cut back, 6 bases at V and 2 bases at J, with 14 bases in the middle. Germline V gene lookup returns CDR1 MNHEY and CDR2 SVGEGT. The CDR3 is CASSRGLFPYEQYF. The CDR3 DNA follows: TGTGCCAGCAGCCGCGGACTATTCCCCTACGAGCAGTACTTC.

The genes are TRBV10-3 and TRBJ1-5; D possibly corresponds to TRBD1 (6 bases). The CDR3 runs 15 residues. The germline gives CDR1 ENHRY, CDR2 SYGVKD. V lost 2 bases to trimming and J lost 5 bases, with 13 bases between them. The CDR3 bases are TGTGCCATCAGTGAGAGGAGGGGGATGGATCAGCCCCAGCATTTT. Translating it yields CAISERRGMDQPQHF.

The table lists this clonotype with many counts. This sequence joins TRBV7-9 and TRBJ2-7; possibly TRBD1 for D (6 bases). V was pared by 3 bases and J by 3 bases, with 12 bases between. Germline V gene data show CDR1 as SEHNR and CDR2 as FQNEAQ (reference sequence). The CDR3 consists of 14 residues. CDR3 in amino acids: CASSFPGQIYEQYF. CDR3 DNA sequence: TGTGCCAGCAGCTTCCCCGGACAGATCTACGAGCAGTACTTC.

This clonotype was recorded at least ten times. The chain has TRBV15 and TRBJ2-7; a weak D match, TRBD1 (6 bases). Trimming shortened V by 5 bases and J by 0 bases, and 14 bases separated the two germline ends. This CDR3 has 15 residues. CDR1 and CDR2 (germline): LNHNV, YYDKDF (reference sequence). DNA of the CDR3: TGTGCCACCAGCCTTATAGACAGGTCCTCCTACGAGCAGTACTTC. Encoded protein: CATSLIDRSSYEQYF.

The CDR3 nucleotides read TGTGCCACCAGTGGGTCGGGTTACGAGCAGTACTTC. Its translation: CATSGSGYEQYF. This rearrangement joins TRBV24-1 to TRBJ2-7, with D uncertain. The ends were cut back, 5 bases at V and 4 bases at J, with 8 bases in the middle. The germline CDR1 and CDR2 sequences are KGHDR and SFDVKD. This CDR3 has 12 residues.

This clonotype has ten or more counts. The CDR3 loop reads CASSLGGQSKQYF. In DNA, the CDR3 is TGCGCCAGCAGCTTGGGTGGGCAAAGCAAGCAGTACTTC. The rearrangement uses TRBV5-1 and TRBJ2-7; D gene unclear. The germline V gene encodes CDR1 SGHRS and CDR2 YFSETQ. This CDR3 comprises 13 residues. V shed 0 bases and J shed 8 bases, with 12 bases lying between them. The full variable domain, in which reference TRBV5-1 and TRBJ2-7 provide the parts outside the CDR3, is KAGVTQTPRYLIKTRGQQVTLSCSPISGHRSVSWYQQTPGQGLQFLFEYFSETQRNKGNFPGRFSGRQFSNSRSEMNVSTLELGDSALYLCASSLGGQSKQYFGPGTRLTVT.

This clonotype was counted ten times or more. This chain joins TRBV7-3 and TRBJ2-1; 9 bases are shared with TRBD1. With V trimmed by 2 bases and J by 4 bases, 3 bases remained unmatched. The germline gives CDR1 SGHTA, CDR2 FQGTGA. The CDR3 loop spans 15 amino acids. In DNA, the CDR3 is TGTGCCAGCAGCTTAGGGACAGGGCCATACAATGAGCAGTTCTTC. Its translation is CASSLGTGPYNEQFF.

This clonotype came up many times. This chain connects TRBV29-1 to TRBJ2-5; D may be TRBD1 (5 bases). Trimming cost V 6 bases and J 3 bases, with 14 bases left between them. The CDR3 has 13 amino acids. Germline CDR1 and CDR2: SQVTM and ANQGSEA. For the CDR3, the DNA is TGCAGCGTCGCGCAGGGTACGAAAGAGACCCAGTACTTC. This encodes CSVAQGTKETQYF.

This clonotype came up many times. The chain uses TRBV24-1 and TRBJ2-4; unclear D gene. The CDR3 has 11 residues. Trimming left V 6 bases short and J 3 bases short, with 2 bases between. CDR1 KGHDR and CDR2 SFDVKD come from the germline V gene. The CDR3 here is CATSFKNIQYF. The CDR3 region has the DNA TGTGCCACCAGTTTCAAAAACATTCAGTACTTC.

This clonotype was detected many times. The V and J genes are TRBV24-1 and TRBJ2-1; 9 positions agree with TRBD2. Germline V gene data show CDR1 as KGHDR and CDR2 as SFDVKD. The CDR3 has 16 amino acids. V trimming: 3 bases; J trimming: 6 bases; junction bases outside the gene matches: 8. This chain's CDR3 is CATSDVSSGARNEQFF. The CDR3 DNA reads TGTGCCACCAGTGATGTCTCTAGCGGGGCCCGCAATGAGCAGTTCTTC.

This clonotype was seen at least ten times. The chain joins TRBV12-3 or TRBV12-4 to TRBJ2-1; TRBD2 aligns across 13 bases. J gave up 9 bases and V 1 base, and 3 bases lay outside the gene matches. The CDR3 has 15 amino acids. This chain's CDR3 is CASSLGTSGSPEQFF. The CDR3 bases are TGTGCCAGCAGTTTAGGGACTAGCGGGAGTCCTGAGCAGTTCTTC.

This clonotype was recorded at least ten times. This sequence joins TRBV18 and TRBJ2-1; weak D call: TRBD1 (6 bases). V was pared by 3 bases and J by 9 bases, with 12 bases between. The CDR3 is 13 residues long. Germline V CDR1 and CDR2: KGHSH, LQKENI. This CDR3 is CASSPRAQGEQFF. CDR3 nucleotides: TGTGCCAGCTCACCCCGGGCACAGGGTGAGCAGTTCTTC.

This clonotype occurred many times. The chain links TRBV6-2 or TRBV6-3 to TRBJ2-1; 9 bases map to TRBD2. The CDR3 covers 13 residues. The V segment lost 6 bases and the J segment 6 bases; nucleotides outside the gene matches: 3. In germline, CDR1 is MNHEY, CDR2 SVGEGT. CDR3: CASSTSGFNEQFF. CDR3 DNA sequence: TGTGCCAGCAGCACTAGCGGGTTCAATGAGCAGTTCTTC.